The TCR beta chain described here comes from a study of human T cells and chemical hapten exposure. Study summary: Variation in per-sample TCR yields came mainly from small pooled library volume differences.

Trimming took off 1 base at V and 2 bases at J, with 6 bases between the two ends. Germline assignment: CDR1 SGHAT and CDR2 FQNNGV. This CDR3 is 14 amino acids long. Noted time point: patch test 1, 2 weeks after DPC sensitization. Treatment indicated: therapeutic diphenylcyclopropenone sensitization with weekly scalp DPC. Drawing of blood took place ahead of applying each patch test. Individual cDNA molecules in this library carried unique molecular identifiers. Original analysis: Samples ranged from about 23,224 to 690,600 TCRs, with a median of roughly 93,000. TCRdb processed the RACE reads anew with MiXCR; each CDR3 protein has one entry. These V and J calls originate from TCRdb's pipeline instead of the authors' own analysis. Counted here are 180,000 or so distinct CDR3 sequences, about 22% occurring once; the ten biggest clones make up approximately 6.7%. This clonotype was seen repeatedly, ten times or more.

The origin of this receptor is a woman in her 50s with alopecia areata. Some clones in this sample may be carry-over from other donors' samples. The sample was whole blood, taken in connection with sensitization to the hapten diphenylcyclopropenone (DPC). The chain combines TRBV11-2 with TRBJ1-5; D unresolved. CDR3 in DNA: TGTGCCAGCAGCTTAGGGGCCGGCAATCAGCCCCAGCATTTT. Protein: CASSLGAGNQPQHF.